This T cell receptor (beta chain) was retrieved from a study of shared clonotypes between healthy human individuals. Evenly divided among several immunoSEQ plates was the genomic DNA of each subset. Original handling: Filtering of immunoSEQ junctional sequences could not match full-length read filtering. Method: immunoSEQ multiplex PCR; TCRdb's copy keeps in-frame clones and lacks some. V and J calls and clone size follow that table, whereas D and trimming were derived from the DNA. The table has approximately 2.5 million clones, 93% seen once. This clone came up a few times. The antigen is not known. Study results and caveats: When naive CD4 clonotypes were compared across four donors, around 5% were shared.

The V end lost 5 bases, the J end lost 2 bases, and 7 bases lay between the germline ends. Germline V gene data show CDR1 as SGHTA and CDR2 as FQGTGA. The CDR3 is 13 amino acids. The chain recombines TRBV7-3 with TRBJ1-5; D gene uncertain. The clonotype comes from a man aged 18 to 30 in good health. Some clones in this sample may be carry-over from other donors' samples. The sequenced material came from naive CD4+ T cells from PBMCs. Subset described: CD45RA+ positively selected. CDR3 amino acids: CASSPNGNQPQHF. CDR3 nucleotide sequence: TGTGCCAGCAGCCCCAACGGCAATCAGCCCCAGCATTTT.